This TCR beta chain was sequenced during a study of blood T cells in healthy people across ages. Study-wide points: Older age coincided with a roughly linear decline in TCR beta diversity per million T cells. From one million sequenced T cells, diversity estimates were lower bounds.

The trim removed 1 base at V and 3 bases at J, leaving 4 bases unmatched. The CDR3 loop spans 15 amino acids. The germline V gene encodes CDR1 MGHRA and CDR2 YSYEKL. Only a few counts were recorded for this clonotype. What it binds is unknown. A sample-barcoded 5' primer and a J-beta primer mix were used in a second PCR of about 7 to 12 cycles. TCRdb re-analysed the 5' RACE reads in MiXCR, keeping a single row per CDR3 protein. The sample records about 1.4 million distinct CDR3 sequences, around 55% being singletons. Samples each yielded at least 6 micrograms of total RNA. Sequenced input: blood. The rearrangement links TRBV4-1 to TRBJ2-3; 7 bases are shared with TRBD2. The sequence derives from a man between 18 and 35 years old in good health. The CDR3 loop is CASSQVGLGTDTQYF. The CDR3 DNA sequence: TGCGCCAGCAGCCAAGTAGGACTAGGAACAGATACGCAGTATTTT.